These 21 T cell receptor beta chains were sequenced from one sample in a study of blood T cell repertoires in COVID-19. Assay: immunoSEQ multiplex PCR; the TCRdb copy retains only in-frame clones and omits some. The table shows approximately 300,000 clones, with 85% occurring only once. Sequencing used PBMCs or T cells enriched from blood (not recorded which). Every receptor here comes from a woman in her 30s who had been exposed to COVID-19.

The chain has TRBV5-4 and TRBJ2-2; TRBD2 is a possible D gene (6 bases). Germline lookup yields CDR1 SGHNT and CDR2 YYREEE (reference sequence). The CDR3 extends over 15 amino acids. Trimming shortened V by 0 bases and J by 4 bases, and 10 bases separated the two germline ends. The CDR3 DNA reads TGTGCCAGCAGCTTGGTCCGGGGAGGCACCGGGGAGCTGTTTTTT. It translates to CASSLVRGGTGELFF.

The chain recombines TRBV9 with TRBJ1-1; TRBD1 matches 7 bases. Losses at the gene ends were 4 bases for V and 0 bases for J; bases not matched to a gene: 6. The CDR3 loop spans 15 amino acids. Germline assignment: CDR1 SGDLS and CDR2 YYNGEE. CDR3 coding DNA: TGTGCCAGCAGCCCCCGGGACAGCATGAACACTGAAGCTTTCTTT. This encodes CASSPRDSMNTEAFF.

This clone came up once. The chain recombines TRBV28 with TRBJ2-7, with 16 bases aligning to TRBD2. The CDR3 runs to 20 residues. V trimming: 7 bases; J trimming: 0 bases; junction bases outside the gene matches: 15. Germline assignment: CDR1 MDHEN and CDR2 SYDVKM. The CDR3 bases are TGTGCCAGCACAAACAGACCCGGGACTAGCGGGAGGGCAAGCTCCTACGAGCAGTACTTC. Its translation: CASTNRPGTSGRASSYEQYF.

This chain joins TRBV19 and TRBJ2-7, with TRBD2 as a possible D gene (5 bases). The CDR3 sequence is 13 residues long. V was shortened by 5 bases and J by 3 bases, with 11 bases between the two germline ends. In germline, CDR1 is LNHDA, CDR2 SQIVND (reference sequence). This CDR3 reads CASSHPSHYEQYF. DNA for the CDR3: TGTGCCAGTAGTCACCCTAGCCACTACGAGCAGTACTTC.

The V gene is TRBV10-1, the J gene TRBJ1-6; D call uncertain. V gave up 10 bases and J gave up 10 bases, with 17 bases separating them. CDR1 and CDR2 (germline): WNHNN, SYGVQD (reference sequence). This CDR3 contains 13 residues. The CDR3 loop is CATSRSEGSPLHF. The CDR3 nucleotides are TGCGCCACCTCTAGGAGCGAAGGATCACCCCTCCACTTT.

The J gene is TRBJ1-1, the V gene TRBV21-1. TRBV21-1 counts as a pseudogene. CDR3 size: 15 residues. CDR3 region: CASSKIRGWGTEAFF. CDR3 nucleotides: TGTGCCAGCAGCAAAATACGGGGTTGGGGCACTGAAGCTTTCTTT.

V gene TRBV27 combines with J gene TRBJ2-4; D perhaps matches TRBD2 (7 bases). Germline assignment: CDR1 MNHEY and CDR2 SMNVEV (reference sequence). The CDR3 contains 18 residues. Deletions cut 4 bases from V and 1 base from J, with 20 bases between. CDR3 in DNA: TGTGCCAGCAGTTCCCGGGGGGCCGGGCCGGCGGCCAAAAACATTCAGTACTTC. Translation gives CASSSRGAGPAAKNIQYF.

The CDR3 sequence: CASSRTGAEKLFF. CDR3 in DNA: TGTGCCAGCAGCAGGACAGGGGCTGAAAAACTGTTTTTT. This chain uses TRBV25-1 with TRBJ1-4, with TRBD1 matching 9 bases. CDR1 is MGHDK and CDR2 is SYGVNS in the germline V gene. This CDR3 spans 13 amino acids. The junction had 3 bases not matched to a gene; V was cut back by 6 bases and J by 7 bases.

The DNA of the CDR3 is TGTGCCAGCAGCCGTCGACAGGGGTCCTACAATGAGCAGTTCTTC. This gives the protein CASSRRQGSYNEQFF. This chain joins TRBV5-4 and TRBJ2-1, with 8 bases lining up with TRBD1. J was trimmed by 1 base and V by 4 bases; bases with no gene match: 4. Germline V gene sequence: CDR1 SGHNT, CDR2 YYREEE (reference sequence). The CDR3 contains 15 residues.

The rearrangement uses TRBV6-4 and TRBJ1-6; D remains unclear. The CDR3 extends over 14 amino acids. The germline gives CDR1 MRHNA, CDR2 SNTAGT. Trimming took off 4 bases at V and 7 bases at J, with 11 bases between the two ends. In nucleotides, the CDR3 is TGTGCCAGCAGTGTTGGCGGAACGAATTCACCCCTCCACTTT. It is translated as CASSVGGTNSPLHF.

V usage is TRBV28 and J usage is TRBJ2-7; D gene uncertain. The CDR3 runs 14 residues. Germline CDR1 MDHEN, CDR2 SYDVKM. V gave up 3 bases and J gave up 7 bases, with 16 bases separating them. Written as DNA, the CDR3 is TGTGCCAGCAGTTTTAGGTTAGCCCGTACTGAGCAGTACTTC. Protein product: CASSFRLARTEQYF.

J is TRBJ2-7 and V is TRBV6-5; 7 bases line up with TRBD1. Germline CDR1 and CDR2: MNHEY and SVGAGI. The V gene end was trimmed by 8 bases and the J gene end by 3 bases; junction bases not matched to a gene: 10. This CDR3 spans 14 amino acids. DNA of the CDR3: TGTGCCAGCTACAGGGGAGCCCAGGGCTACGAGCAGTACTTC. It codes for CASYRGAQGYEQYF.

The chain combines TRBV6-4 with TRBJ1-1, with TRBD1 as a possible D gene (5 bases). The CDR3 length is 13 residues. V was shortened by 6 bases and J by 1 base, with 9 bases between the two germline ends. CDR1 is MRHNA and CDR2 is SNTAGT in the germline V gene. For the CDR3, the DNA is TGTGCCAGCAGAAGAACAGGGAACACTGAAGCTTTCTTT. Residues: CASRRTGNTEAFF.

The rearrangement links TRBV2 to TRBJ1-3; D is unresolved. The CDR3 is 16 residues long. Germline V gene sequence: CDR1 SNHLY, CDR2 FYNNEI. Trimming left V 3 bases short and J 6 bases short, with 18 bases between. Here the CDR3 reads CASSDKLRRGENTIYF. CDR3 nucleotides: TGTGCCAGCAGTGATAAGCTCCGACGAGGTGAAAACACCATATATTTT.

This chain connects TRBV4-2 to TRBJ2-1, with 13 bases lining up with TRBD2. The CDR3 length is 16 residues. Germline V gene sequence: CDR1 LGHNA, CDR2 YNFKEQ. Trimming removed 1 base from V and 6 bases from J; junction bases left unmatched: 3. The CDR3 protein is CASSQAGTSGANEQFF. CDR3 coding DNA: TGTGCCAGCAGCCAAGCGGGGACTAGCGGGGCCAATGAGCAGTTCTTC.

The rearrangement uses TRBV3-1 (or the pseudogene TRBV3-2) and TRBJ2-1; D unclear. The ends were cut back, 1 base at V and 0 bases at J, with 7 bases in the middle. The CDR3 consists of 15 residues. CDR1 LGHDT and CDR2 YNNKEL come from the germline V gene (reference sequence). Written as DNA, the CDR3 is TGTGCCAGCAGCCAAGTTATATCCTCCTACAATGAGCAGTTCTTC. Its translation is CASSQVISSYNEQFF.

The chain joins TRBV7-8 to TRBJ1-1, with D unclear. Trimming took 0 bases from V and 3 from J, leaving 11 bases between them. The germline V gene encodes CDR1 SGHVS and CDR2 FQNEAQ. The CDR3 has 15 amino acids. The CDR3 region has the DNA TGTGCCAGCAGCTTAGCGCGCTTTGAGGACACTGAAGCTTTCTTT. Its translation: CASSLARFEDTEAFF.

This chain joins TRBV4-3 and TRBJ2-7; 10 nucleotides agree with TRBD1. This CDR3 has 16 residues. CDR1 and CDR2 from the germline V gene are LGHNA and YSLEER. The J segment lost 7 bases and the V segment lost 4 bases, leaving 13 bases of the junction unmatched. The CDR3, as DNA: TGCGCCAGCAGCCCGAATACCGGGACAGGGGCTCGAGAGCAGTACTTC. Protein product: CASSPNTGTGAREQYF.

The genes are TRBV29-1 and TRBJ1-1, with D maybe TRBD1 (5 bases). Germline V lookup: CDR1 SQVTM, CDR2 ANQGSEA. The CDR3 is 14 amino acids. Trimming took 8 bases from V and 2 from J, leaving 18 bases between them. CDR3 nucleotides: TGCAGCTCCCCGGGGGTTGTCCGAAACACTGAAGCTTTCTTT. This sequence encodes CSSPGVVRNTEAFF.

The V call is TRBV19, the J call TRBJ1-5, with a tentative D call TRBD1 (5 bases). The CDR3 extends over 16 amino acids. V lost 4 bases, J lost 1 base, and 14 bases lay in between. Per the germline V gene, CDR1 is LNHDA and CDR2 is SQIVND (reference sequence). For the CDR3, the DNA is TGTGCCAGTAGTAGTTCCATGGAGGGGAGCAATCAGCCCCAGCATTTT. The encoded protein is CASSSSMEGSNQPQHF. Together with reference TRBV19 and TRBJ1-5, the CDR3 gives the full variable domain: DGGITQSPKYLFRKEGQNVTLSCEQNLNHDAMYWYRQDPGQGLRLIYYSQIVNDFQKGDIAEGYSVSREKKESFPLTVTSAQKNPTAFYLCASSSSMEGSNQPQHFGDGTRLSIL.

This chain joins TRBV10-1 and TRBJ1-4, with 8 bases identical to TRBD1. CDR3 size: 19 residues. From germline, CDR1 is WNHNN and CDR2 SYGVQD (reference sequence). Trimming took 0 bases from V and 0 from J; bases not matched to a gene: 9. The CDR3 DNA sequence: TGCGCCAGCAGTGAGTCGAATGGACAGGGAGTTCCAACTAATGAAAAACTGTTTTTT. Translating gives CASSESNGQGVPTNEKLFF.